This T cell receptor beta chain came from a study of technical replicates of blood from a handful of donors. The CDR3 has 12 amino acids. Germline lookup yields CDR1 MNHEY and CDR2 SVGAGI. Trimming stripped 6 bases from V and 9 bases from J, with 9 bases between. The table came from immunoSEQ multiplex PCR; TCRdb's copy has only in-frame clones and leaves some out. This repertoire shows about 59,000 clones, around 95% found once; its top ten account for less than 5%. The chain carries TRBV6-5 and TRBJ1-6; no clear D gene. The source of this sequence is a human donor in good health. Some clones in this sample may be carry-over from other donors' samples. The sequencing sample was made of PBMCs. DNA of the CDR3: TGTGCCAGCAGCACCGGAGGTTCACCCCTCCACTTT. Translation: CASSTGGSPLHF.